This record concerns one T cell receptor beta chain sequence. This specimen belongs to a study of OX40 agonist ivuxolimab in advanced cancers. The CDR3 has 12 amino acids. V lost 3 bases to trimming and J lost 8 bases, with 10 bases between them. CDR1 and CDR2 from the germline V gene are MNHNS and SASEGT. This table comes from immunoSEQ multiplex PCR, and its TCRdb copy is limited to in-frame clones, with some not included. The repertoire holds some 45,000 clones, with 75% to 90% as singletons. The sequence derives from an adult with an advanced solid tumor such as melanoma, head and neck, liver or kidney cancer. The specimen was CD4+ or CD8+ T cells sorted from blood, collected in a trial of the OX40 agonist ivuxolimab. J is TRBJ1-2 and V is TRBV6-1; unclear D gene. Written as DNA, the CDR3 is TGTGCCAGCAGTGACTTCGGGGTGGGCTACACCTTC. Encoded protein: CASSDFGVGYTF.